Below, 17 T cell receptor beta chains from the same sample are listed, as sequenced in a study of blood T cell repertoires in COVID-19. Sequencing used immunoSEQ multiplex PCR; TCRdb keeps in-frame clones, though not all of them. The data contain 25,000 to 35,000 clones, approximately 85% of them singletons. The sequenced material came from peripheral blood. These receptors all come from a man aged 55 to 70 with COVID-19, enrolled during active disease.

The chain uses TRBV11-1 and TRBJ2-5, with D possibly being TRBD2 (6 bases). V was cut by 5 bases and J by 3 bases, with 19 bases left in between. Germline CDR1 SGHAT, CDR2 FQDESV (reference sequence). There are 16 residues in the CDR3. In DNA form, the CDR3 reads TGTGCCAGCAGCCGGACCCTCCGGGAGTTTGAAGAGACCCAGTACTTC. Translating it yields CASSRTLREFEETQYF.

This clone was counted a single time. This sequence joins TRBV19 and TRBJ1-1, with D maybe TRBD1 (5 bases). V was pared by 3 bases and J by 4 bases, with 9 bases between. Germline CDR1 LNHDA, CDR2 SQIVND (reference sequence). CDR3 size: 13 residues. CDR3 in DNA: TGTGCCAGTAGTATGGGGGGATTCACTGAAGCTTTCTTT. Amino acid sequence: CASSMGGFTEAFF.

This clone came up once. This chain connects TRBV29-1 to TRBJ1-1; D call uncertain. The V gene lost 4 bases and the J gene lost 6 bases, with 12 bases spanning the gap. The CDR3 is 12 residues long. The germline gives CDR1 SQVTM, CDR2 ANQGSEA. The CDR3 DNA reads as TGCAGCGTTGCGGCTGGAAGCGCTGAAGCTTTCTTT. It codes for CSVAAGSAEAFF.

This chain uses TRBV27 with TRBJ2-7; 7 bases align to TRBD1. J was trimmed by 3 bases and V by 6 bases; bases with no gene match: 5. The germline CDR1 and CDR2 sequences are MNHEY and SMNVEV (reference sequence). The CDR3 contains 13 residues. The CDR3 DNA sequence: TGTGCCAGCAGCGGGACAGCGGACTACGAGCAGTACTTC. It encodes CASSGTADYEQYF.

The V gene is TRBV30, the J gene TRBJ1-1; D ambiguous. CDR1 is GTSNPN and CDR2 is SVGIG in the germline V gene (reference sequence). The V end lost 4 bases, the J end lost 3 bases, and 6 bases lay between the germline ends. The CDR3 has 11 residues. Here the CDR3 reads CAWTPYTEAFF. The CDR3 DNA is TGTGCCTGGACCCCCTACACTGAAGCTTTCTTT.

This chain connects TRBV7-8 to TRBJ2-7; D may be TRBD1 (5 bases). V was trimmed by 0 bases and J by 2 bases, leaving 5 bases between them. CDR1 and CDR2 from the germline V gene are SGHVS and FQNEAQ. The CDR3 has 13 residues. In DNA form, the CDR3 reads TGTGCCAGCAGCTTAGCGGACACCTACGAGCAGTACTTC. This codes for CASSLADTYEQYF.

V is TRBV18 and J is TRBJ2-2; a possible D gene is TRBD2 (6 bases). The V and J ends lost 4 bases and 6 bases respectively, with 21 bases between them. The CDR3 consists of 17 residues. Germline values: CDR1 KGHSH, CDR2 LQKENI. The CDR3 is CASSLNDGATGAGELFF. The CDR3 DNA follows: TGTGCCAGCTCACTGAACGACGGGGCCACGGGGGCCGGGGAGCTGTTTTTT.

CDR3 loop: CASSIGQRVNYGYTF. DNA of the CDR3: TGTGCCAGTAGTATCGGTCAACGCGTTAACTATGGCTACACCTTC. The gene calls are TRBV19 and TRBJ1-2; D is unresolved. Trimming left V 3 bases short and J 1 base short, with 12 bases between. Germline-derived CDR1 and CDR2 are LNHDA and SQIVND (reference sequence). The CDR3 loop spans 15 amino acids.

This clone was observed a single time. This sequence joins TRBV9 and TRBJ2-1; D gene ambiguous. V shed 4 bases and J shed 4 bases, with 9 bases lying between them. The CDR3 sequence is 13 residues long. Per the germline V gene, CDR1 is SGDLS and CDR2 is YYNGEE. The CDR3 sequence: CASSIGAYNEQFF. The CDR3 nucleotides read TGTGCCAGCAGCATAGGAGCATACAATGAGCAGTTCTTC.

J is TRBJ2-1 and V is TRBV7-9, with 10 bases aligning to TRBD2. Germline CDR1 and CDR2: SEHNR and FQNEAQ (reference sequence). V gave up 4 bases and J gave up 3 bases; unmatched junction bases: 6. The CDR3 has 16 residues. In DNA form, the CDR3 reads TGTGCCAGCAGCTCCGATAGACTAGCGGGCTACAATGAGCAGTTCTTC. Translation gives CASSSDRLAGYNEQFF.

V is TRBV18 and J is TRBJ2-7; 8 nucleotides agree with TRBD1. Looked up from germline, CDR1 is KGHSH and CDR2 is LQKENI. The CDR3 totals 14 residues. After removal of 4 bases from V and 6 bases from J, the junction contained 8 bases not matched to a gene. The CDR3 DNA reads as TGTGCCAGCTCACGAGGGACAGGTTTCCGCGAGCAGTACTTC. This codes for CASSRGTGFREQYF.

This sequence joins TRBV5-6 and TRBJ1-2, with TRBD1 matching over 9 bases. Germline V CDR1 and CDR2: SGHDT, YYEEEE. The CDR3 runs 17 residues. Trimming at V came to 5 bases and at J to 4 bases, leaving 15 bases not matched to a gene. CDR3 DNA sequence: TGTGCCAGCAGTACCCGCCTTCGACAGGGGGTTCGCTATGGCTACACCTTC. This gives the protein CASSTRLRQGVRYGYTF. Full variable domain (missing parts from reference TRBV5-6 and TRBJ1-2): DAGVTQSPTHLIKTRGQQVTLRCSPKSGHDTVSWYQQALGQGPQFIFQYYEEEERQRGNFPDRFSGHQFPNYSSELNVNALLLGDSALYLCASSTRLRQGVRYGYTFGSGTRLTVV.

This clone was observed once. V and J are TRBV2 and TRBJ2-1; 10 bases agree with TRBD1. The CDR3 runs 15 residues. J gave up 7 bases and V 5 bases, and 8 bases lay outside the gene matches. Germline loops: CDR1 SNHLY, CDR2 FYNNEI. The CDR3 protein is CASSKRQGAANEQFF. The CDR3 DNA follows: TGTGCCAGCAGTAAGCGACAGGGGGCTGCTAATGAGCAGTTCTTC.

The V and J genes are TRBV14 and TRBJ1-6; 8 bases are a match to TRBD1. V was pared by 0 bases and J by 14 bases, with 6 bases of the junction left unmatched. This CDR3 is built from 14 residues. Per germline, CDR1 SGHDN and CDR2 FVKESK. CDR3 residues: CASSQDWGTGTLHF. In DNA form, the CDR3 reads TGTGCCAGCAGCCAAGATTGGGGGACAGGCACCCTCCACTTT.

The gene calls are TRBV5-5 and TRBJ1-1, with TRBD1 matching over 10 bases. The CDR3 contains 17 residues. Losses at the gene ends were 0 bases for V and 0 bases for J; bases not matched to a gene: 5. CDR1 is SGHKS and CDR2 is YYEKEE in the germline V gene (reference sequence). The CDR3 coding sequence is TGTGCCAGCAGCTTGGGTGGGACAGGGGTTATGAACACTGAAGCTTTCTTT. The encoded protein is CASSLGGTGVMNTEAFF.

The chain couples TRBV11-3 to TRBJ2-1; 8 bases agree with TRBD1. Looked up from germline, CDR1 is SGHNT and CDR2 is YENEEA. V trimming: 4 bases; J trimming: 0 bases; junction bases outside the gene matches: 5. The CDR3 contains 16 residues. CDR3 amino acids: CASSSNRGSSYNEQFF. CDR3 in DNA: TGTGCCAGCAGCTCAAACAGGGGGAGCTCCTACAATGAGCAGTTCTTC. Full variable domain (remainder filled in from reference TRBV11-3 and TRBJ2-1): EAGVVQSPRYKIIEKKQPVAFWCNPISGHNTLYWYLQNLGQGPELLIRYENEEAVDDSQLPKDRFSAERLKGVDSTLKIQPAELGDSAVYLCASSSNRGSSYNEQFFGPGTRLTVL.

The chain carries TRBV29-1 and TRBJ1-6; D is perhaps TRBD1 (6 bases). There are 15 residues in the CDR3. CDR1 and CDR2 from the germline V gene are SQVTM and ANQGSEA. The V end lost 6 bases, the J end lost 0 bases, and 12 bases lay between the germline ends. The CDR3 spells CSVQTGSSYNSPLHF. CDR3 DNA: TGCAGCGTCCAAACAGGGAGCTCCTATAATTCACCCCTCCACTTT.